A single sample gave rise to the 17 T cell receptor beta chains below, sequenced in a study of multiple sclerosis patients with progressive multifocal leukoencephalopathy (dated by TCRdb to between 2019 and 2020). In the paper's terms, the time point label means: time of PML onset. This sample's treatment or condition label indicates: on natalizumab therapy at sampling. To prepare the library, the immunoSEQ multiplex PCR assay was applied. TCRdb took this table from immuneACCESS and kept in-frame rearrangements with V and J called. Such tables lack part of the clones; where checked against another copy, unresolved V genes explain under half of the gap, and the rest is unexplained. For this sample there are fewer than 40,000 clones; 87% appear just once. Of the sample, roughly 3.1% falls within the top ten clones. Sample: PBMCs, taken from a patient treated with natalizumab. All receptors derive from a human donor with progressive multifocal leukoencephalopathy.

As regards this clone: The conserved phenylalanine or tryptophan normally closing the CDR3 is absent here, so this likely arose from a read error. The DNA for the CDR3 is TGTGCCAGTAGTGCCGAAGGGAGTAATCACTATGGCTACACCCTC. Its translation: CASSAEGSNHYGYTL. The chain joins TRBV19 to TRBJ1-2; D gene unclear. Germline-derived CDR1 and CDR2 are LNHDA and SQIVND (reference sequence). The V gene lost 5 bases and the J gene lost 3 bases, with 16 bases spanning the gap. The length of the CDR3 is 15 residues.

The gene calls are TRBV19 and TRBJ2-3; TRBD1 aligns across 9 bases. The CDR3 contains 16 residues. Germline V gene lookup returns CDR1 LNHDA and CDR2 SQIVND (reference sequence). Trimming cost V 5 bases and J 0 bases; bases outside gene matches: 6. The CDR3, as DNA: TGTGCCAGTAGTCCGGGGACAGGGCTCAGCACAGATACGCAGTATTTT. This codes for CASSPGTGLSTDTQYF.

The chain joins TRBV27 to TRBJ1-4, with D maybe TRBD1 (5 bases). V was trimmed by 6 bases and J by 3 bases, leaving 11 bases between them. Per germline, CDR1 MNHEY and CDR2 SMNVEV (reference sequence). This CDR3 is built from 14 residues. The CDR3 DNA follows: TGTGCCAGCAGCCTGAGGGACCCTAATGAAAAACTGTTTTTT. This gives the protein CASSLRDPNEKLFF.

In its sample, this clone was seen once. CDR3 DNA sequence: TGCGCCAGCAGCCCCGCGACTAGCCGAGAGACCCAGTACTTC. This codes for CASSPATSRETQYF. The chain couples TRBV5-1 to TRBJ2-5, with 7 nucleotides matching TRBD2. Germline V gene data show CDR1 as SGHRS and CDR2 as YFSETQ. V was clipped by 4 bases and J by 4 bases; unmatched bases: 7. The CDR3 spans 14 residues.

The chain recombines TRBV6-6 with TRBJ1-5; D unclear. V lost 5 bases and J lost 5, with 7 bases in between. The length of the CDR3 is 12 residues. The germline V gene encodes CDR1 MNHNY and CDR2 SVGAGI (reference sequence). The CDR3 DNA reads as TGTGCCAGCAGTGTAGCCGATCAGCCCCAGCATTTT. This encodes CASSVADQPQHF.

Written as DNA, the CDR3 is TGTGCCAGCAGCCCGCAAGTCGGCAATCAGCCCCAGCATTTT. This encodes CASSPQVGNQPQHF. The chain carries TRBV7-2 and TRBJ1-5; the D is unclear. Germline CDR1 is SGHTA and CDR2 is FQGNSA. The germline V and J ends were trimmed by 5 bases and 2 bases, with 10 bases remaining between them. There are 14 residues in the CDR3.

The genes are TRBV7-2 and TRBJ2-7; D possibly corresponds to TRBD2 (6 bases). Germline CDR1 SGHTA, CDR2 FQGNSA. Trimming removed 4 bases from V and 5 bases from J, with 9 bases in between. The CDR3 is made up of 12 amino acids. The CDR3 coding sequence is TGTGCCAGCAGCTCGGGGGACGACGAGCAGTACTTC. It is translated as CASSSGDDEQYF.

CDR3 bases: TGTGCCAGCTCACCACTGGGGAGCTCCTACGAGCAGTACTTC. It yields the protein CASSPLGSSYEQYF. The chain carries TRBV18 and TRBJ2-7; D might be TRBD2 (5 bases). The CDR3 loop spans 14 amino acids. V dropped 1 base and J dropped 0 bases, with 7 bases sitting between them. Germline CDR1 KGHSH, CDR2 LQKENI.

A word on this clone: This sample also contains other DNA sequences that code for the same CDR3. This rearrangement joins TRBV28 to TRBJ1-5; tentative D call: TRBD1 (6 bases). This CDR3 is built from 12 residues. CDR1 is MDHEN and CDR2 is SYDVKM in the germline V gene. V gave up 8 bases and J gave up 6 bases, with 11 bases separating them. The CDR3 region has the DNA TGTGCCAGCGGGAGAGGGGGTCAGCCCCAGCATTTT. Translated, it gives CASGRGGQPQHF.

This chain joins TRBV5-1 and TRBJ2-3; D may correspond to TRBD1 or TRBD2 (5 bases each). Looked up from germline, CDR1 is SGHRS and CDR2 is YFSETQ. The V gene lost 0 bases and the J gene lost 5 bases, with 16 bases spanning the gap. This CDR3 is built from 16 residues. The CDR3 sequence: CASSLGGTGAQDTQYF. The DNA of the CDR3 is TGCGCCAGCAGCTTGGGTGGGACCGGGGCCCAAGATACGCAGTATTTT.

The chain employs TRBV28 and TRBJ2-7; no firm D call. The CDR3 loop spans 15 amino acids. V shed 5 bases and J shed 2 bases, with 16 bases lying between them. Germline CDR1 is MDHEN and CDR2 is SYDVKM. CDR3: CASSPQLGGTYEQYF. The CDR3 DNA is TGTGCCAGCAGTCCCCAGCTGGGCGGAACCTACGAGCAGTACTTC. Complete variable domain (other parts from reference TRBV28 and TRBJ2-7): DVKVTQSSRYLVKRTGEKVFLECVQDMDHENMFWYRQDPGLGLRLIYFSYDVKMKEKGDIPEGYSVSREKKERFSLILESASTNQTSMYLCASSPQLGGTYEQYFGPGTRLTVT.

The V call is TRBV11-3, the J call TRBJ2-2, with D possibly TRBD1 on 5 matching bases. This CDR3 contains 13 residues. The germline V and J ends were trimmed by 2 bases and 6 bases, with 7 bases remaining between them. Germline CDR1 and CDR2: SGHNT and YENEEA. The DNA of the CDR3 is TGTGCCAGCAGCTTACAGGGCTCCGGGGAGCTGTTTTTT. The encoded protein is CASSLQGSGELFF.

For this clone: This CDR3 is also generated by other DNA sequences in the sample. The genes are TRBV25-1 and TRBJ2-5; the D is unclear. The CDR3 has 14 residues. CDR1 and CDR2 from the germline V gene are MGHDK and SYGVNS. V was cut by 1 base and J by 2 bases, with 8 bases left in between. The CDR3 loop reads CASSEWRSQETQYF. CDR3 nucleotides: TGTGCCAGCAGTGAATGGCGGAGTCAAGAGACCCAGTACTTC.

The chain couples TRBV6-4 to TRBJ1-3; perhaps TRBD1 as D (5 bases). This CDR3 has 13 residues. CDR1 MRHNA and CDR2 SNTAGT come from the germline V gene. Trimming removed 8 bases from V and 4 bases from J, with 12 bases in between. CDR3 sequence: CASPGGCGNTIYF. In DNA form, the CDR3 reads TGTGCCAGCCCGGGGGGGTGCGGAAACACCATATATTTT.

The chain is built from TRBV14 and TRBJ2-1, with 10 bases matching TRBD2. Trimming took 0 bases from V and 7 from J; bases not matched to a gene: 6. The length of the CDR3 is 16 residues. The germline gives CDR1 SGHDN, CDR2 FVKESK. The CDR3 loop reads CASSQDLGLAENEQFF. CDR3 nucleotide sequence: TGTGCCAGCAGCCAAGATCTAGGACTAGCGGAAAATGAGCAGTTCTTC.

The gene calls are TRBV25-1 and TRBJ1-2; 8 nucleotides align to TRBD1. Germline assignment: CDR1 MGHDK and CDR2 SYGVNS. The CDR3 totals 15 residues. V gave up 4 bases and J gave up 6 bases; unmatched junction bases: 10. CDR3 amino acids: CASSGTGLLADGYTF. The DNA of the CDR3 is TGTGCCAGCAGTGGGACAGGGCTCTTAGCGGATGGCTACACCTTC.

Of note for this clone: A junction boundary mismatches the germline segment, possibly from a read error. The same CDR3 is also encoded by other DNA sequences in this sample. This chain uses TRBV5-4 with TRBJ2-1, with 15 bases lining up with TRBD2. The CDR3 runs 17 residues. CDR1 is SGHNT and CDR2 is YYREEE in the germline V gene (reference sequence). In DNA, the CDR3 is TGTGCCAGTAGCTTGTCCGCCGGGACTAGCGGGAGGAATGAGCAGTTCTTC. It specifies CASSLSAGTSGRNEQFF. The full variable domain, in which reference TRBV5-4 and TRBJ2-1 provide the parts outside the CDR3, is ETGVTQSPTHLIKTRGQQVTLRCSSQSGHNTVSWYQQALGQGPQFIFQYYREEENGRGNFPPRFSGLQFPNYSSELNVNALELDDSALYLCASSLSAGTSGRNEQFFGPGTRLTVL.